The rows below give T cell receptor beta chains drawn from one sample of a study of cytomegalovirus exposure and HLA in healthy donors. Libraries were prepared by immunoSEQ multiplex PCR; TCRdb keeps only in-frame clonotypes and omits some of them. The sample lists 110,000 to 150,000 clones; under 80% were seen once. Sequenced sample: PBMCs. These TCRs come from a woman aged 45-59 years in good health and CMV-seropositive. CDR3s leave out the opening cysteine and the closing phenylalanine or tryptophan.

V	CDR3
TRBV30	AWTRGSDTQY
TRBV19	ASSTHRDSQQF
TRBV30	AWSRAGETEAF
TRBV6-5	ASSYGGSGDNEQF
TRBV27	ASSLSVRGVEAF
TRBV7-2	ASSLRLAGGYNEQF
TRBV5-4	ASSSISGSNTEAF
TRBV28	ASRYGAGDDYEQY
TRBV6-5	ASSYDRTKYGYT
TRBV2	ASRYSGPQH
TRBV23-1	ASSPGPGLDSTDTQY
TRBV27	ASRAIGTGRYEQY
TRBV6-5	ASTRGGGRTEAF
TRBV6-1	ASSWTGSAYEQY
TRBV5-6	ASSLGRNTGELF
TRBV19	ASSSWTDTSQGYT
TRBV27	ASSLFGLSSGNTIY
TRBV7-8	ASSFSSQGTETQY
TRBV10-3	AISWTGENTGELF
TRBV2	ASTGVGEKLF
TRBV14	ASSLRGQNTEAF
TRBV28	ASSLVPDWGLADEQF
TRBV19	ASSTQTGAPQH
TRBV19	ASSGTVNTEAF
TRBV5-1	ASSLVGLGSYEQY
TRBV9	ASSVVSGGITDTQY